This T cell receptor (beta chain) was recorded in a study of blood T cells in healthy people across ages. Study results and limitations: Both naive CD4+ cell counts and diversity were greater in long-lived donors than in aged donors.

As to this clonotype: Antigen specificity is unknown.

This CDR3 has 15 residues. CDR1 and CDR2 from the germline V gene are MDHEN and SYDVKM. Through a sample-barcoded 5' primer and a J-beta primer mix, a second PCR was run for roughly 6 to 11 cycles. All samples gave at least 2.5 million CDR3-containing paired-end reads. TCRdb reprocessed the 5' RACE reads with MiXCR, giving one entry per CDR3 protein. The table has over 750,000 distinct CDR3 sequences, roughly 25% seen once. These records were also assigned to another study, of T cells of mothers and their children. According to that study: Donors were three healthy Caucasian mothers and their six children. The authors added sample barcodes and 2-4 random nucleotides using the M1S primer of the second PCR.

Sequenced input: blood. The chain is built from TRBV28 and TRBJ2-5; TRBD1 matches at 9 bases. The J call is in doubt because the DNA end fits TRBJ2-7 better. This TCR came from a boy aged 5 to 17 in good health. The CDR3 protein is CASSPGTGWSYEQYF. DNA of the CDR3: TGTGCCAGCAGTCCCGGGACAGGGTGGTCCTACGAGCAGTACTTC.